The clone carrying this T cell receptor (beta chain) was recorded only once. The CDR3 is made up of 12 amino acids. Losses at the gene ends were 9 bases for V and 6 bases for J; bases not matched to a gene: 4. Germline loops: CDR1 ENHRY, CDR2 SYGVKD. Library construction for TCR beta used iRepertoire HTBI primers and Arm-PCR of CDR3 regions. Authors' data handling: Sequenced samples collectively carried 62 TRBV and 15 or so TRBJ segments. TCRdb re-called the multiplex PCR reads through MiXCR, storing one row per CDR3 protein. Here the V and J calls rest on TCRdb's processing, not on the authors' analysis. The sample yields 600,000 to 850,000 distinct CDR3 sequences, 25% to 30% seen once. Specified time point: persistent/refractory GD, antithyroid drugs over 5 years with positive TRAb. Generation of the TCR library employed RNA extracted from PBMCs. This record belongs to a study of regulatory T cells in long-lasting Graves disease.

The sequence derives from a female donor with Graves disease. Material: peripheral blood mononuclear cells (PBMCs), obtained when the disease was refractory, from a patient treated with antithyroid drugs. The rearrangement uses TRBV10-3 and TRBJ2-7, with 11 nucleotides matching TRBD1. The DNA of the CDR3 is TGTGCCATTTCCGGGACAGGGGGCGAGCAGTACTTC. The encoded protein is CAISGTGGEQYF.